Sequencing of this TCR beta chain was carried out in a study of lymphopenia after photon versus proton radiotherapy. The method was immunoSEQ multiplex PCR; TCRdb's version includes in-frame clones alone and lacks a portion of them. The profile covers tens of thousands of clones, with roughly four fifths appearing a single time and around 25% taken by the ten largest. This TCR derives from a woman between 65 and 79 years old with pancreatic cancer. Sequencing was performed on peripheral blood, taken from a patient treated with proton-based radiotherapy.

CDR3 region: CASTPGQEAGYTF. CDR3 nucleotides: TGTGCCAGCACCCCCGGACAGGAAGCTGGCTACACCTTC. The chain links TRBV28 to TRBJ1-2, with TRBD1 matching 7 bases. J was trimmed by 7 bases and V by 7 bases; bases with no gene match: 9. The germline CDR1 and CDR2 sequences are MDHEN and SYDVKM. This CDR3 contains 13 residues.